The T cell receptor beta chain described here comes from a study of T cell repertoires in cytomegalovirus infection. TCRdb ran MiXCR on the reads and lists one entry per CDR3 protein. The table lists approximately 700,000 distinct CDR3 sequences, under 40% of them singletons. Trimming left V 10 bases short and J 5 bases short, with 15 bases between. Germline V gene data show CDR1 as MDHEN and CDR2 as SYDVKM. This CDR3 has 12 amino acids. This clonotype was seen a handful of times. This chain uses TRBV28 with TRBJ2-7; D possibly corresponds to TRBD1 (5 bases). The sample was PBMCs. The clonotype comes from a human donor in good health (CMV status not recorded). Some clones in this sample may be carry-over from other donors' samples. CDR3 coding DNA: TGTGCCACTGCAGGGCGTTCCCACGAGCAGTACTTC. Residues: CATAGRSHEQYF.